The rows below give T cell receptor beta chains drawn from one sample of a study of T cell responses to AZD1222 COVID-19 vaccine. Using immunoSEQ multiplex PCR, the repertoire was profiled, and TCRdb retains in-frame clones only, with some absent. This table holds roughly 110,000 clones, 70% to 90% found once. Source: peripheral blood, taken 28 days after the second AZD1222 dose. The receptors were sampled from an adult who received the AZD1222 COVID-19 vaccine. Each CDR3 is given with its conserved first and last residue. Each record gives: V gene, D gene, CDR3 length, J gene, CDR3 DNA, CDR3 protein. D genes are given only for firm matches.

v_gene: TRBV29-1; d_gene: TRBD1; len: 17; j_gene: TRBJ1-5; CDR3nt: TGCAGCGCACGGGACAGGGGCCCCGGGCGTAGCAATCAGCCCCAGCATTTT; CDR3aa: CSARDRGPGRSNQPQHF
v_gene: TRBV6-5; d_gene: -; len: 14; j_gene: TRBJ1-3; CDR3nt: TGTGCCAGCTTGGCGCTCCACTCTGGAAACACCATATATTTT; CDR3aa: CASLALHSGNTIYF